The entry below gives a single T cell receptor beta chain sequence along with its context. What it recognizes is unknown. These data are taken from a study of T-cell reconstitution after alpha-beta-depleted transplantation in children. Germline V gene sequence: CDR1 SGHAT, CDR2 FQDESV (reference sequence). This CDR3 spans 18 amino acids. V was shortened by 5 bases and J by 2 bases, with 22 bases between the two germline ends. TCRbeta library construction was performed incorporating unique molecular identifiers. TCRdb processed the PCR reads anew with MiXCR; each CDR3 protein has one entry. Of approximately 800,000 distinct CDR3 sequences in the sample, roughly 16% were seen once. Regarding the study as a whole: Most T-cell counts and diversity one year after the transplant came from T cells that were newly produced. Recipient T cells and thymic progenitors that survived were the source of the high TCRbeta diversity seen at day 60 in some patients. Two months or so post-transplant, alpha-beta T cells reportedly derived from several hundred expanded graft clones.

The chain has TRBV11-1 and TRBJ2-1; TRBD1 or TRBD2 may be the D gene (5 bases each). The receptor was derived from a male patient younger than 18 who had a stem cell transplant for acute lymphoblastic leukemia, so the T cells may come from the graft donor. Source: PBMCs, mostly from graft donor cells, taken 360 days after TCRalphabeta/CD19-depleted stem cell transplant. Here the CDR3 DNA reads TGTGCCAGCAGCCCAGTTGCTCGTGTCCAGGGAGCCTACAATGAGCAGTTCTTC. Its translation: CASSPVARVQGAYNEQFF.